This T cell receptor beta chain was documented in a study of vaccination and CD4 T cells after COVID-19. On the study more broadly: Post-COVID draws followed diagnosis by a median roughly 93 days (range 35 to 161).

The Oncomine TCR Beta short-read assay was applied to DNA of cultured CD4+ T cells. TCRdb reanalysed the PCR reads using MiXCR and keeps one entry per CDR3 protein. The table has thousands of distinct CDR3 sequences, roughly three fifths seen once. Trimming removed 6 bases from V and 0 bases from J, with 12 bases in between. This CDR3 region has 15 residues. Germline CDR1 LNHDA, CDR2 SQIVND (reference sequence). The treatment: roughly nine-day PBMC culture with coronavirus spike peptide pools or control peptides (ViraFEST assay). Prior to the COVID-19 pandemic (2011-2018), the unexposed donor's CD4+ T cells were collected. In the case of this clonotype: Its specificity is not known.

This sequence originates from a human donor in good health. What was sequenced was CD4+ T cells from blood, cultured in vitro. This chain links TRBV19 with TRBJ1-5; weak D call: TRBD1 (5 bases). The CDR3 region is CASRGQVYSNQPQHF. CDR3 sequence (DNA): TGTGCCAGTAGGGGGCAGGTCTATAGCAATCAGCCCCAGCATTTT.